These 5 T cell receptor beta chains came from one sample sequenced in a study of T cell repertoires in cytomegalovirus infection. For these receptors, no antigen is known. One entry per CDR3 protein results from TCRdb running MiXCR on the reads. The table records about 920,000 distinct CDR3 sequences, around 29% of them present only once. Sequenced material: cultured CD8+ T cells from PBMCs, taken from culture after CMV antigen stimulation. These receptors came from a human donor in good health (CMV status not recorded). Some clones in this sample may be carry-over from other donors' samples.

This clonotype was seen a few times. The chain combines TRBV5-5 with TRBJ1-4; 7 bases map to TRBD1. V lost 4 bases, J lost 4 bases, and 7 bases stayed unmatched. The CDR3 is 15 residues long. Per the germline V gene, CDR1 is SGHKS and CDR2 is YYEKEE (reference sequence). CDR3 DNA sequence: TGTGCCAGCAGCCTGGCAGGGGGAATTAATGAAAAACTGTTTTTT. Its translation is CASSLAGGINEKLFF.

This clonotype appeared many times. The CDR3 DNA is TGTGCCAGCAGTTACTCCGGGACCCACCCCTTCGGCTACACCTTC. Encoded protein: CASSYSGTHPFGYTF. V and J are TRBV5-4 and TRBJ1-2, with D perhaps matching TRBD1 (5 bases). V was shortened by 5 bases and J by 8 bases, with 22 bases between the two germline ends. The CDR3 spans 15 residues. From germline, CDR1 is SGHNT and CDR2 YYREEE (reference sequence).

The chain is built from TRBV4-3 and TRBJ2-1; TRBD2 agrees at 13 bases. Per germline, CDR1 LGHNA and CDR2 YSLEER. The CDR3 length is 16 residues. With 4 bases clipped from V and 6 bases from J, the junction kept 6 bases outside the gene matches. Here the CDR3 DNA reads TGCGCCAGCAGCCTAACTAGCGGGGGGGTAATCAATGAGCAGTTCTTC. Translation gives CASSLTSGGVINEQFF.

This clonotype was counted at least ten times. The chain is built from TRBV7-6 and TRBJ2-3; 8 bases map to TRBD1. The germline gives CDR1 SGHVS, CDR2 FNYEAQ. The CDR3 is made up of 17 amino acids. V shed 5 bases and J 4 bases; nucleotides not matched to a gene: 14. This chain's CDR3 is CASSPSGGASFADTQYF. CDR3 coding DNA: TGTGCCAGCAGCCCCTCAGGGGGCGCTTCGTTTGCAGATACGCAGTATTTT. Using reference TRBV7-6 and TRBJ2-3 for the parts outside the CDR3, the full variable domain is GAGVSQSPRYKVTKRGQDVALRCDPISGHVSLYWYRQALGQGPEFLTYFNYEAQQDKSGLPNDRFSAERPEGSISTLTIQRTEQRDSAMYRCASSPSGGASFADTQYFGPGTRLTVL.

This clonotype was observed once. The chain combines TRBV23-1 with TRBJ1-1; D ambiguous. TRBV23-1 is designated an ORF whose function remains uncertain. The CDR3 spans 16 residues. V was clipped by 0 bases and J by 1 base, with 12 bases between them. In DNA form, the CDR3 reads TGCGCCAGCAGTCAATCGGAGGCAAGGGAGAACACTGAAGCTTTCTTT. Translated: CASSQSEARENTEAFF.